These T cell receptor beta chains were read from a single sample in a study of blood T cell repertoires in COVID-19. Repertoires were generated with immunoSEQ multiplex PCR, while TCRdb's copy carries only in-frame clones and drops some. The sample carries roughly 340,000 clones, 70% to 90% recorded once. Sequenced material: PBMCs or T cells enriched from blood (not recorded which). The receptors originated from a man aged 40-50 years in a cohort exposed to, infected with or recovered from COVID-19 (not recorded which). Both conserved end residues are part of each CDR3. Fields, in order: J gene, CDR3 length, clone size, V gene, D gene, CDR3 DNA, CDR3 protein. D genes are given only for firm matches. Part of the rows lack a size; the others show once, few, many or a class for expanded clones.

TRBJ1-6	15	.	TRBV7-2	TRBD1	TGTGCCAGCAGCTTATTAACAGGGGGCCTTTCACCCCTCCACTTT	CASSLLTGGLSPLHF
TRBJ2-7	15	.	TRBV4-1	TRBD1	TGCGCCAGCAAAAGTTGGACAGGGGGCAATGACGAGCAGTACTTC	CASKSWTGGNDEQYF
TRBJ2-7	14	.	TRBV11-2	.	TGTGCCAGCAGCTTAGATAATCCTACCTACGAGCAGTACTTC	CASSLDNPTYEQYF
TRBJ2-1	14	.	TRBV28	.	TGTGCCAGCATTGACAGTTCCACCTACAATGAGCAGTTCTTC	CASIDSSTYNEQFF
TRBJ2-1	14	.	TRBV6-5	.	TGTGCCAGCACAAACTTTAACTCCTACAATGAGCAGTTCTTC	CASTNFNSYNEQFF
TRBJ1-2	16	.	TRBV6-5	.	TGTGCCAGCAGTTACGCCTCGGGAGCAACGGGGGGTGGCTACACCTTC	CASSYASGATGGGYTF
TRBJ1-1	17	.	TRBV5-6	TRBD1	TGTGCCAGCAGCCCCCGGACAGGGGGGTTCATGAACACTGAAGCTTTCTTT	CASSPRTGGFMNTEAFF
TRBJ2-7	14	.	TRBV27	.	TGTGCCAGCAGCCGAACCGGGACAAACTACGAGCAGTACTTC	CASSRTGTNYEQYF
TRBJ1-1	13	.	TRBV10-2	.	TGCGCCAGCAGCCCCGAGAGTTACACTGAAGCTTTCTTT	CASSPESYTEAFF
TRBJ2-2	12	.	TRBV7-9	.	TGTGCCAGCAGTACTTCCACCGGGGAGCTGTTTTTT	CASSTSTGELFF
TRBJ2-6	17	once	TRBV30	TRBD1	TGTGCCTGGAGTGTACGGGGACAGAGCTCTGGGGCCAACGTCCTGACTTTC	CAWSVRGQSSGANVLTF
TRBJ2-2	17	.	TRBV24-1	TRBD1	TGTGCCACCAGTGGCACCGGGACAGGGGTAGACACCGGGGAGCTGTTTTTT	CATSGTGTGVDTGELFF
TRBJ1-2	13	.	TRBV11-2	TRBD1	TGTGCCAGCAGCCCCCGACAGGGCGGTGGCTACACCTTC	CASSPRQGGGYTF
TRBJ2-7	14	.	TRBV10-1	TRBD2	TGCGCCAGCACCAGTAGCGGGAGGCCCTACGAGCAGTACTTC	CASTSSGRPYEQYF
TRBJ1-5	14	.	TRBV28	.	TGTGCCAGCAGTTTCAGGCAGGGTGGTCAGCCCCAGCATTTT	CASSFRQGGQPQHF
TRBJ2-1	15	.	TRBV7-3	.	TGTGCCAGCAGCTTAACGTTGAGCCCCTACAATGAGCAGTTCTTC	CASSLTLSPYNEQFF
TRBJ1-2	14	.	TRBV19	.	TGTGCCAGTAGTATGCCCCAGGGCAACTATGGCTACACCTTC	CASSMPQGNYGYTF
TRBJ2-1	15	.	TRBV7-9	.	TGTGCCAGCAGCTTACTGGGAGACTCCTACAATGAGCAGTTCTTC	CASSLLGDSYNEQFF
TRBJ1-2	13	.	TRBV15	.	TGTGCCACCAGCAAAGGAGACAGCTATGGCTACACCTTC	CATSKGDSYGYTF
TRBJ1-2	17	.	TRBV30	TRBD1	TGTGCCTGGAGATACCGGGACAGGGTCCCTTTTAACTATGGCTACACCTTC	CAWRYRDRVPFNYGYTF
TRBJ1-1	12	.	TRBV6-5	.	TGTGCCAGCTTCAGGGGAAGTTACCAAGCTTTCTTT	CASFRGSYQAFF
TRBJ2-1	15	.	TRBV11-3	TRBD1	TGTGCCAGCAGCTTAGTCGGGACAGGGAGAAGCGAGCAGTTCTTC	CASSLVGTGRSEQFF
TRBJ2-7	16	few	TRBV24-1	TRBD1	TGTGCCACCAGTGATCATGGACAGGACATCTCCTACGAGCAGTACTTC	CATSDHGQDISYEQYF
TRBJ1-2	13	.	TRBV7-3	.	TGTGCCAGCAGCTTAAACAGGGCCGCTTTTCGCACCTTC	CASSLNRAAFRTF
TRBJ1-1	14	.	TRBV10-3	.	TGTGCCATCACCAAGACAGCTATGAACACTGAAGCTTTCTTT	CAITKTAMNTEAFF
TRBJ2-7	12	.	TRBV29-1	.	TGCAGCGTTGCGGGGTTGGGTTGGGAGCAGTACTTC	CSVAGLGWEQYF
TRBJ2-6	16	.	TRBV5-1	TRBD1	TGCGCCAGCAGGGGACAGGATCTTTCTGGGGCCAACGTCCTGACTTTC	CASRGQDLSGANVLTF
TRBJ2-1	13	few	TRBV6-5	.	TGTGCCAGCAGCTCGCTATTCAACAATGAGCAGTTCTTC	CASSSLFNNEQFF
TRBJ2-7	15	.	TRBV6-5	TRBD2	TGTGCCAGCAGTTCCTGGACTAGCGGGAGTCGCGAGCAGTACTTC	CASSSWTSGSREQYF
TRBJ2-7	16	.	TRBV11-2	.	TGTGCCAGCAGCCGGGCTGGACGGACAGTTGGGGGCGCGCAGTACTTC	CASSRAGRTVGGAQYF
TRBJ1-6	14	once	TRBV27	TRBD1	TGTGCCAGCAGTTTACAGGGGGTGGCTTCACCCCTCCACTTT	CASSLQGVASPLHF
TRBJ2-3	14	.	TRBV10-3	TRBD1	TGTGCCATCACTCGACAGGGGACCACAGATACGCAGTATTTT	CAITRQGTTDTQYF
TRBJ2-1	18	.	TRBV19	TRBD2	TGTGCCAGTATAAGAAGCTTTGGACTAGCGGGAGGGGAAAGAGAGCAGTTCTTC	CASIRSFGLAGGEREQFF
TRBJ2-7	13	.	TRBV18	TRBD1	TGTGCCAGCTCACAGGGACAGGGGGGCGAGCAGTACTTC	CASSQGQGGEQYF
TRBJ1-5	18	.	TRBV9	TRBD1	TGTGCCAGCAGCGAAGGGACAGGGGGTCGTTGGAGCAATCAGCCCCAGCATTTT	CASSEGTGGRWSNQPQHF
TRBJ2-7	13	.	TRBV5-1	TRBD2	TGCGCCAGCAGGGTAGCGGGAATATACGAGCAGTACTTC	CASRVAGIYEQYF
TRBJ2-5	15	few	TRBV27	.	TGTGCCAGCAGAGGAGAGGGAGGGGGAGAAGAGACCCAGTACTTC	CASRGEGGGEETQYF
TRBJ1-3	13	.	TRBV28	.	TGTGCCAGCAGTACCCCGGTGGGAAACACCATATATTTT	CASSTPVGNTIYF
TRBJ2-3	15	.	TRBV3-1/TRBV3-2	TRBD2	TGTGCCAGCAGCCAAGATGGTGGGAGGGGACATACGCAGTATTTT	CASSQDGGRGHTQYF
TRBJ2-2	17	.	TRBV5-1	TRBD2	TGCGCCAGCAGCTTTGGGGGGAGGGCCGACGGGCCCGGGGAGCTGTTTTTT	CASSFGGRADGPGELFF
TRBJ1-2	14	.	TRBV24-1	TRBD1	TGTGCCACCAGTGATAGGGACAGGGTAAGCGGCTACACCTTC	CATSDRDRVSGYTF
TRBJ1-2	13	.	TRBV15	.	TGTGCCACCAGCAGAGATCACTCCTATGGCTACACCTTC	CATSRDHSYGYTF
TRBJ1-1	12	.	TRBV19	.	TGTGCCAGTAGTAACAGACAGTTGGGGGCTTTCTTT	CASSNRQLGAFF
TRBJ2-6	18	.	TRBV4-1	TRBD2	TGCGCCAGCAGCCGAATAAGCGGGAGGTACTCTGGGGCCAACGTCCTGACTTTC	CASSRISGRYSGANVLTF
TRBJ2-5	15	.	TRBV28	TRBD1	TGTGCCAGCAGTTCCAATAGGGGACAGGAAGAGACCCAGTACTTC	CASSSNRGQEETQYF
TRBJ2-2	16	.	TRBV15	TRBD2	TGTGCCACCAGCAGAGGTCTAGCGGGCCCCACCGGGGAGCTGTTTTTT	CATSRGLAGPTGELFF
TRBJ1-4	16	.	TRBV18	TRBD1	TGTGCCAGCTCACCTCTGGGACAGGGGCCGGATGAAAAACTGTTTTTT	CASSPLGQGPDEKLFF
TRBJ2-7	15	.	TRBV5-1	TRBD1	TGCGCCAGCAGCTTGGGGACAGGGTGGGGATACGAGCAGTACTTC	CASSLGTGWGYEQYF
TRBJ2-5	12	.	TRBV5-6	TRBD2	TGTGCCAGCAGCTGGGAGCGGGGGACTGAGTACTTC	CASSWERGTEYF
TRBJ2-1	13	.	TRBV5-1	.	TGCGCCAGCACCCCGGGACAAAACAATGAGCAGTTCTTC	CASTPGQNNEQFF
TRBJ2-7	16	.	TRBV15	TRBD2	TGTGCCACCAGCAGAGACCTAGCGGGAGGGGGTAGCGAGCAGTACTTC	CATSRDLAGGGSEQYF
TRBJ2-7	16	.	TRBV27	TRBD1	TGTGCCAGCAGTCTAAACCAAGGACAGGGGGCAGTGGAGCAGTACTTC	CASSLNQGQGAVEQYF
TRBJ1-2	14	few	TRBV5-1	.	TGCGCCAGCAGCTTGGGGTCAGGCCTTGATGGCTACACCTTC	CASSLGSGLDGYTF
TRBJ1-4	14	.	TRBV30	TRBD1	TGTGCCTTGATCCGGGACAGCGTTAATGAAAAACTGTTTTTT	CALIRDSVNEKLFF
TRBJ2-1	15	.	TRBV19	TRBD2	TGTGCCAGTAGCGAACTAGCGGGAAGATCGATTGAGCAGTTCTTC	CASSELAGRSIEQFF
TRBJ1-1	10	.	TRBV2	.	TGTGCCAGCTGGGGGGCTGAAGCTTTCTTT	CASWGAEAFF
TRBJ2-1	16	few	TRBV24-1	TRBD2	TGTGCCACCAGTGACATGACTAGCGGGAGGGGTAATGAGCAGTTCTTC	CATSDMTSGRGNEQFF